These T cell receptor beta chains were read from a single sample in a study of graft-versus-host responses after intestinal transplantation. The method was immunoSEQ multiplex PCR; TCRdb's version includes in-frame clones alone and lacks a portion of them. Here the sample spans about 27,000 clones, about 93% being singletons. The sequencing used PBMCs, collected just over 29 days after intestinal transplant. Receptors originate from a human patient who received an intestinal transplant, so some T cells may come from the graft donor. Both conserved end residues are part of each CDR3. D genes are given only for firm matches. The listing skips clone size in some rows; elsewhere it reads once, few, many or a size class.

d_gene	v_gene	j_gene	abundance	CDR3aa	CDR3nt
-	TRBV7-6	TRBJ2-1	-	CASSPRPPGDNEQFF	TGTGCCAGCAGCCCGCGACCGCCGGGTGACAATGAGCAGTTCTTC
-	TRBV4-1	TRBJ2-5	-	CASSPIRKGQETQYF	TGCGCCAGCAGCCCAATTAGAAAGGGCCAAGAGACCCAGTACTTC
-	TRBV7-9	TRBJ2-2	-	CASSPQDRPTGELFF	TGTGCCAGCAGCCCGCAGGACAGACCTACCGGGGAGCTGTTTTTT
-	TRBV28	TRBJ1-6	once	CASSLVGSYNSPLHF	TGTGCCAGCAGTTTAGTGGGGTCCTATAATTCACCCCTCCACTTT
TRBD2	TRBV5-1	TRBJ2-3	-	CASSSVAGSTDTQYF	TGCGCCAGCAGCTCCGTAGCGGGGAGCACAGATACGCAGTATTTT
-	TRBV6-1	TRBJ1-1	-	CASRLDTEAFF	TGTGCCAGCAGACTTGACACTGAAGCTTTCTTT
TRBD2	TRBV6-1	TRBJ2-1	-	CASSEGTSGNEQFF	TGTGCCAGCAGTGAAGGGACTAGCGGAAATGAGCAGTTCTTC
-	TRBV28	TRBJ2-3	-	CASTAGAGYTDTQYF	TGTGCCAGCACCGCCGGCGCGGGGTACACAGATACGCAGTATTTT
-	TRBV6-5	TRBJ1-1	few	CASSLGGSTEAFF	TGTGCCAGCAGTTTGGGGGGTTCCACTGAAGCTTTCTTT
TRBD2	TRBV7-6	TRBJ2-3	-	CASSIVAGGQNTQYF	TGTGCCAGCAGCATCGTAGCGGGGGGGCAAAATACGCAGTATTTT
-	TRBV27	TRBJ2-2	-	CASSLSVDTGELFF	TGTGCCAGCAGTTTATCGGTTGACACCGGGGAGCTGTTTTTT
TRBD1	TRBV7-2	TRBJ1-5	-	CASSGRGGTGTNQPQHF	TGTGCCAGCAGCGGAAGAGGGGGGACAGGGACCAATCAGCCCCAGCATTTT
TRBD1	TRBV29-1	TRBJ1-2	once	CSASPDREGGYTF	TGCAGCGCTAGCCCCGACAGGGAGGGCGGCTACACCTTC
-	TRBV5-4	TRBJ2-7	-	CASSLGQGPYEQYF	TGTGCCAGCAGCTTGGGGCAGGGACCCTACGAGCAGTACTTC
-	TRBV4-3	TRBJ2-3	-	CASSPSFLSPQYF	TGCGCCAGCAGCCCCTCTTTTCTCTCTCCGCAGTATTTT
-	TRBV30	TRBJ2-2	once	CAWTDTGELFF	TGTGCCTGGACGGACACCGGGGAGCTGTTTTTT
-	TRBV4-1	TRBJ1-2	-	CASSQERGRIYGYTF	TGCGCCAGCAGCCAAGAACGGGGCAGGATCTATGGCTACACCTTC
-	TRBV5-1	TRBJ2-7	-	CASSSLGQADYEQYF	TGCGCCAGCAGCAGCCTGGGGCAGGCAGACTACGAGCAGTACTTC
TRBD1	TRBV12-5	TRBJ1-1	-	CASGDRTGGMNTEAFF	TGTGCTAGTGGGGACCGGACAGGGGGAATGAACACTGAAGCTTTCTTT
-	TRBV4-1	TRBJ1-3	-	CASSQDPSSSAIYF	TGCGCCAGCAGCCAAGATCCCAGTTCAAGCGCCATATATTTT
-	TRBV27	TRBJ1-1	-	CASSFGLGTEAFF	TGTGCCAGCAGTTTCGGCTTAGGGACTGAAGCTTTCTTT
-	TRBV5-1	TRBJ2-7	-	CASSLGGSSYEQYF	TGCGCCAGCAGCTTGGGTGGGAGCTCCTACGAGCAGTACTTC
-	TRBV14	TRBJ2-7	once	CASSLYSSPPHEQYF	TGTGCCAGCAGCCTTTATTCGTCCCCCCCACACGAGCAGTACTTC
-	TRBV25-1	TRBJ1-2	-	CASSEWGALYGYTF	TGTGCCAGCAGTGAATGGGGAGCTCTCTATGGCTACACCTTC
-	TRBV7-2	TRBJ2-7	-	CASSLLRVGWVGEQYF	TGTGCCAGCAGCTTATTAAGAGTCGGCTGGGTGGGCGAGCAGTACTTC